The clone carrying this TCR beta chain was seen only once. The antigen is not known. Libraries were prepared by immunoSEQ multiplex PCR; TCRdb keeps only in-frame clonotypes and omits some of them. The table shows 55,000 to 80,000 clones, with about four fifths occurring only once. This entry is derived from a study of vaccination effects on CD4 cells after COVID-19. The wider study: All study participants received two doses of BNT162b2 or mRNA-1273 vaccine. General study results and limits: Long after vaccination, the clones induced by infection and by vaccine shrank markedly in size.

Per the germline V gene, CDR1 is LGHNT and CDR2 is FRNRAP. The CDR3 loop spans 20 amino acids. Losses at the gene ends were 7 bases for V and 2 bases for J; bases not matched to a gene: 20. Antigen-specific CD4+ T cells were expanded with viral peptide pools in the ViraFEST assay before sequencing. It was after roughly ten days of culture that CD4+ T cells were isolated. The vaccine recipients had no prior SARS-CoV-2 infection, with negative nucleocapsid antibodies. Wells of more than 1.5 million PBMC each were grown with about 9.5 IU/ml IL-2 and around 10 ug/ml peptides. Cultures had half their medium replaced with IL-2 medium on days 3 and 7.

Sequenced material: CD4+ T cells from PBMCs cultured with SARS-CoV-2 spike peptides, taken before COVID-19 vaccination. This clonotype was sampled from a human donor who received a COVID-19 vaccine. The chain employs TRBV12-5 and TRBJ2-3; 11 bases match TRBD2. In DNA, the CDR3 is TGTGCTAGTGCCCCCCCCCGGGCTAGCGGGGGGTCCCAGACCACAGATACGCAGTATTTT. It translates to CASAPPRASGGSQTTDTQYF. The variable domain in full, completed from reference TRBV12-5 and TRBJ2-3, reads DARVTQTPRHKVTEMGQEVTMRCQPILGHNTVFWYRQTMMQGLELLAYFRNRAPLDDSGMPKDRFSAEMPDATLATLKIQPSEPRDSAVYFCASAPPRASGGSQTTDTQYFGPGTRLTVL.